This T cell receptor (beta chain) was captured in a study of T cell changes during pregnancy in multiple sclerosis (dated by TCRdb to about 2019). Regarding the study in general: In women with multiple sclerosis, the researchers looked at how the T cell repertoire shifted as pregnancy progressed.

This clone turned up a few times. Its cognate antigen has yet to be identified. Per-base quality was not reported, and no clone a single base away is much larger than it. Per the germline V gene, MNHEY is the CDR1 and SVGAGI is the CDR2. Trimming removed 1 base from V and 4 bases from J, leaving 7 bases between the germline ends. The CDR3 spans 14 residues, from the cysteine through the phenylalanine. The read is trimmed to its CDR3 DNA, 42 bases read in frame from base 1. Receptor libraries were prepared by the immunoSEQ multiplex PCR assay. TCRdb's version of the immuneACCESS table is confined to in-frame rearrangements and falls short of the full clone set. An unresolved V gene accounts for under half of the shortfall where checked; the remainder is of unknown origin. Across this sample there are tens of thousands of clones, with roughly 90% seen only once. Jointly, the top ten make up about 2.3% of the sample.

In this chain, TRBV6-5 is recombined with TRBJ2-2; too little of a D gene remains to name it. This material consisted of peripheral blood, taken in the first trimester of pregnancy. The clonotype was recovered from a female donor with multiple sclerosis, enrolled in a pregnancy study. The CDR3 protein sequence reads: CASSYWASTGELFF. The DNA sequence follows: TGTGCCAGCAGTTACTGGGCATCCACCGGGGAGCTGTTTTTT.